One TCR beta chain is described in this entry. Antigen specificity is unknown. The data were taken from a study of CD8+ T cells in alopecia areata. As for the study in general: The study gave treated patients oral tofacitinib at 5 to 10 mg twice daily.

Those with alopecia areata gave lesional scalp punch biopsies and peripheral blood. Study observations and caveats: Scalp repertoires also include resident alphabeta T cells from normal skin.

RNA was extracted and reverse transcribed into cDNA as the sequencing template. TCRdb keeps only in-frame clones here, not all; method: immunoSEQ multiplex PCR. Here the sample spans around 98,000 clones, 40% to 55% being singletons. V was cut by 5 bases and J by 4 bases, with 17 bases left in between. The length of the CDR3 is 14 residues. Germline V gene sequence: CDR1 SQVTM, CDR2 ANQGSEA. The origin of this receptor is a human donor with alopecia areata. The V gene is TRBV29-1, the J gene TRBJ1-1; no clear D. The sample was CD4+ T cells sorted from blood. In DNA, the CDR3 is TGCAGCGTTATCCCCCCCAAAGGGTTCACTGAAGCTTTCTTT. Translating gives CSVIPPKGFTEAFF.